This T cell receptor beta chain came from a study of technical replicates of blood from several donors (dated by TCRdb to between 2016 and 2019). The library was obtained by the immunoSEQ multiplex PCR assay. TCRdb provides this immuneACCESS table in a form limited to in-frame rearrangements. Some clones are lacking; in checked studies, under half of them reflect an unresolved V gene, and why the rest are absent is not known. This sample is represented by about 75,000 clones; around 97% of them were singletons. Under 0.3% of the sample lies in the top ten. In the case of this clone: The clone's antigen remains unknown. No base quality information exists; no much larger clone differs at one position.

The source is a human donor in good health. The sequenced sample consisted of T cells isolated from PBMCs.

The CDR3 in this case is CASSLLRSGELFF. In nucleotide form, the sequence is TGTGCCAGCAGCCTGCTCAGGTCCGGGGAGCTGTTTTTT. The V and J segments used are TRBV7-2 and TRBJ2-2; the D gene remains uncertain. A distance of 10 bases separates the germline ends of V and J, which lose 5 bases and 6 bases respectively. Reading the germline V gene gives CDR1 SGHTA and CDR2 FQGNSA. The CDR3 covers 13 residues, taking in both the cysteine and the phenylalanine. Here the CDR3 DNA is all that survives: 39 bases in frame from base 1.